This T cell receptor beta chain originates from a study of OX40 agonist ivuxolimab in advanced cancers. About the study: At doses from 0.01 to 10 mg/kg, patients were given intravenous ivuxolimab every 2 weeks. Therapy given before enrollment (anti-PD-1, anti-PD-L1 or anti-CTLA-4) was allowed, and 40% had some.

Some clones are missing from TCRdb's copy, which holds only in-frame ones; the method was immunoSEQ multiplex PCR. The table shows approximately 75,000 clones, with more than 75% occurring only once. Blood sampling took place at baseline, cycle 4 day 1, and cycle 7 day 1. This sequence originates from an adult with an advanced solid tumor such as melanoma, head and neck, liver or kidney cancer. This specimen consisted of CD4+ or CD8+ T cells sorted from blood, obtained in a trial of the OX40 agonist ivuxolimab.

This CDR3 reads CAWARGGPYEQYF. The CDR3 DNA is TGTGCCTGGGCCCGGGGCGGCCCCTACGAGCAGTACTTC. The rearrangement uses TRBV30 and TRBJ2-7; D tentatively fits TRBD1 or TRBD2 (5 bases each). V lost 5 bases and J lost 2, with 13 bases in between. The germline V gene has CDR1 GTSNPN and CDR2 SVGIG (reference sequence). CDR3 length: 13 amino acids.